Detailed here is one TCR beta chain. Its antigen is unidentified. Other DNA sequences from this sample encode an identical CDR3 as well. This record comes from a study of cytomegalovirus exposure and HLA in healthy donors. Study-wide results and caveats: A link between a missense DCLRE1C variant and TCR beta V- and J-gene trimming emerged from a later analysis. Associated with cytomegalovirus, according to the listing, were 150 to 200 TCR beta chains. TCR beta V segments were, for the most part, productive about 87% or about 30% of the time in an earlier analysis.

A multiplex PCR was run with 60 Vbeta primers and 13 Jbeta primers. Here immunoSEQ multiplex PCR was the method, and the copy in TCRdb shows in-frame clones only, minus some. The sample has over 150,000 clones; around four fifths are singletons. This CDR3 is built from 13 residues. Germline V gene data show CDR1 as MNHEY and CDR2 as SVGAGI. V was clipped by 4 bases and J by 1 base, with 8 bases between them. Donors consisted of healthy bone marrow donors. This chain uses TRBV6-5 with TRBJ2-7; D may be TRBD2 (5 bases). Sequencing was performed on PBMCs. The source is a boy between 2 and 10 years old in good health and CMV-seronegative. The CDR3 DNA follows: TGTGCCAGCAGTTCCAGCGGTTCCTACGAGCAGTACTTC. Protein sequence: CASSSSGSYEQYF.